These T cell receptor beta chains were read from a single sample in a study of beta chain features in type 1 diabetes. The assay was immunoSEQ multiplex PCR, and TCRdb's table has in-frame clones only and misses some. Among 350,000 to 400,000 clones listed, roughly an eighth were seen once. The sample taken for sequencing was naive CD4+ T cells from blood. Every receptor here comes from a young woman with type 1 diabetes. Each CDR3 is given with its conserved first and last residue. A D gene is named only where the DNA matches it firmly. Expanded clones get a size class; other rows say once, few or many, or leave the size out.

D,length,V,size,J,CDR3,DNA
TRBD1,13,TRBV18,few,TRBJ2-7,CATAGTAPYEQYF,TGTGCCACTGCCGGGACAGCTCCCTACGAGCAGTACTTC
TRBD1,15,TRBV5-6,-,TRBJ1-2,CASSTTGGPMLGYTF,TGTGCCAGCAGCACGACAGGGGGCCCTATGCTTGGCTACACCTTC
TRBD2,16,TRBV7-3,few,TRBJ2-3,CASSPGLAGVTDTQYF,TGTGCCAGCAGCCCGGGACTAGCGGGAGTGACAGATACGCAGTATTTT
TRBD2,11,TRBV19,-,TRBJ2-3,CASGVGGPQYF,TGTGCCAGCGGGGTGGGAGGGCCGCAGTATTTT
-,12,TRBV6-5,-,TRBJ1-5,CASGAEYQPQHF,TGTGCCAGCGGGGCCGAATATCAGCCCCAGCATTTT
-,13,TRBV6-5,-,TRBJ1-5,CASSYSRGAPQHF,TGTGCCAGCAGTTACTCGAGAGGCGCTCCCCAGCATTTT
TRBD1,13,TRBV5-1,-,TRBJ1-5,CASSPQGERPQHF,TGCGCCAGCAGCCCCCAGGGGGAGAGGCCCCAGCATTTT
TRBD2,14,TRBV7-9,-,TRBJ2-1,CASSPSGRDNEQFF,TGTGCCAGCAGCCCTAGCGGGCGCGACAATGAGCAGTTCTTC
TRBD2,15,TRBV28,-,TRBJ2-7,CASSLIVAGAYEQYF,TGTGCCAGCAGTTTGATAGTAGCGGGAGCCTACGAGCAGTACTTC
TRBD1,14,TRBV5-1,-,TRBJ1-5,CASGPGTGDQPQHF,TGCGCCAGCGGTCCCGGGACAGGGGATCAGCCCCAGCATTTT
-,15,TRBV10-3,-,TRBJ1-1,CAIGEQDTVNTEAFF,TGTGCCATCGGTGAACAAGACACCGTGAACACTGAAGCTTTCTTT
-,12,TRBV10-3,-,TRBJ2-1,CAISSSGGEQFF,TGTGCCATCAGTAGTAGCGGAGGCGAGCAGTTCTTC
-,13,TRBV25-1,-,TRBJ2-7,CASSEAGGYEQYF,TGTGCCAGCAGTGAAGCGGGTGGCTACGAGCAGTACTTC
-,17,TRBV2,-,TRBJ2-4,CASSETSSLPTKNIQYF,TGTGCCAGCAGTGAAACTAGTTCTCTTCCAACCAAAAACATTCAGTACTTC
TRBD1,14,TRBV30,few,TRBJ1-1,CAFQGAIGNTEAFF,TGTGCCTTCCAGGGGGCGATTGGGAACACTGAAGCTTTCTTT
-,15,TRBV5-4,few,TRBJ1-2,CASGAGQEINYGYTF,TGTGCCAGCGGGGCAGGGCAGGAAATTAACTATGGCTACACCTTC
TRBD1,14,TRBV19,-,TRBJ1-5,CASSPGTGLAPQHF,TGTGCCAGTAGTCCGGGGACAGGTCTAGCACCCCAGCATTTT
-,15,TRBV5-1,-,TRBJ2-2,CASSPNSANTGELFF,TGCGCCAGCAGCCCTAATAGTGCGAACACCGGGGAGCTGTTTTTT
-,15,TRBV5-1,few,TRBJ2-7,CASSLGPGESYEQYF,TGCGCCAGCAGCTTGGGGCCAGGGGAATCCTACGAGCAGTACTTC
TRBD2,14,TRBV7-2,-,TRBJ2-3,CASSRGLAGDTQYF,TGTGCCAGCAGCCGCGGACTAGCGGGAGATACGCAGTATTTT
-,13,TRBV29-1,-,TRBJ2-5,CSVEDLLQETQYF,TGCAGCGTTGAAGATCTCCTGCAAGAGACCCAGTACTTC
-,14,TRBV4-3,few,TRBJ2-1,CASSQDRGSPGQFF,TGCGCCAGCAGCCAAGATCGAGGCAGCCCCGGGCAGTTCTTC
-,16,TRBV4-3,-,TRBJ1-1,CASSSSFKGRNTEAFF,TGCGCCAGCAGCTCTTCGTTTAAGGGGCGGAACACTGAAGCTTTCTTT
TRBD1,14,TRBV7-9,few,TRBJ1-1,CASSFGQGIDEAFF,TGTGCCAGCAGTTTCGGACAGGGGATCGATGAAGCTTTCTTT
TRBD2,14,TRBV29-1,-,TRBJ2-3,CSVVTSGPTDTQYF,TGCAGCGTTGTAACTAGCGGACCCACAGATACGCAGTATTTT
TRBD1,13,TRBV29-1,-,TRBJ1-4,CSVVGQGNEKLFF,TGCAGCGTTGTGGGACAGGGTAATGAAAAACTGTTTTTT
-,13,TRBV30,-,TRBJ1-1,CALERGRNTEAFF,TGTGCCCTTGAGCGGGGCCGGAACACTGAAGCTTTCTTT
TRBD1,12,TRBV6-6,few,TRBJ1-1,CASRGTGAEAFF,TGTGCCAGCAGGGGGACAGGGGCTGAAGCTTTCTTT
-,13,TRBV30,-,TRBJ1-3,CASIQGSGNTIYF,TGTGCCTCCATACAGGGCTCTGGAAACACCATATATTTT